This T cell receptor beta chain is drawn from a study of blood T cells in healthy people across ages. CDR3 length: 18 residues. Germline CDR1 DFQATT, CDR2 SNEGSKA (reference sequence). V shed 2 bases and J shed 0 bases, with 21 bases lying between them. Primed by a sample-barcoded 5' primer and a J-beta primer mix, a second PCR proceeded for 7 to 11 cycles. Via MiXCR, TCRdb re-called the 5' RACE reads, giving one row per CDR3 protein. Of a few hundred thousand distinct CDR3 sequences in the sample, 45% to 65% were seen once. What was sequenced was blood. This chain connects TRBV20-1 to TRBJ2-3; no firm D call. The receptor was derived from a man in his 60s in good health. CDR3 DNA: TGCAGTGCTAGATCCCGAGGTGGATCCGGTTCTAGCACAGATACGCAGTATTTT. Translation: CSARSRGGSGSSTDTQYF.